This is a list of T cell receptor beta chains from one sample in a study of read filtering for tumor transcriptome and immune sequencing. MiXCR, run by TCRdb on the reads, gives a single entry per CDR3 protein. The sample lists 60,000 to 75,000 distinct CDR3 sequences, roughly 19% seen once, with about a tenth in the top ten. Sample: a population of CD138-negative cells sorted from bone marrow. These receptors came from a donor at least 40 years old with multiple myeloma. CDR3s include the opening cysteine and the closing phenylalanine or tryptophan. D genes are given only for firm matches. For some rows the clone size is stated as once, few or many, or as a class when expanded; others skip it.

CDR3 DNA: TGTGCCAGCAGCAACAGGGCCGTAAGGAACACTGAAGCTTTCTTT
CDR3 protein: CASSNRAVRNTEAFF
clone size: many
D gene: NA
J gene: TRBJ1-1
V gene: TRBV9

CDR3 DNA: TGTGCCAGCAGTTTAGGACGGACTACCAATGAGCAGTTCTTC
CDR3 protein: CASSLGRTTNEQFF
clone size: many
D gene: NA
J gene: TRBJ2-1
V gene: TRBV12-3/TRBV12-4

CDR3 DNA: TGTGCCAGCAGTTTCACACCGGGTCGCACTGAAGCTATCTTT
CDR3 protein: CASSFTPGRTEAIF
clone size: NA
D gene: NA
J gene: TRBJ1-1
V gene: TRBV28

CDR3 DNA: TGCAGCGCCGGCAGGGAGGGCCCCGGGGAGCTGTTTTTT
CDR3 protein: CSAGREGPGELFF
clone size: many
D gene: TRBD2
J gene: TRBJ2-2
V gene: TRBV29-1

CDR3 DNA: TGTGCCAGCAGTGGAGGGAGGGCCGGGTCGGGATACAATGAGCAGTTCTTC
CDR3 protein: CASSGGRAGSGYNEQFF
clone size: medium-sized
D gene: TRBD2
J gene: TRBJ2-1
V gene: TRBV6-5

CDR3 DNA: TGTGCCAGTAGTATGGGGGGACAGGCAAATCAGCCCCAGCATTTT
CDR3 protein: CASSMGGQANQPQHF
clone size: many
D gene: TRBD1
J gene: TRBJ1-5
V gene: TRBV19

CDR3 DNA: TGTGCCAGCAGCCCACTAGAGATACAAGAGACCCAGTACTTC
CDR3 protein: CASSPLEIQETQYF
clone size: many
D gene: NA
J gene: TRBJ2-5
V gene: TRBV14

CDR3 DNA: TGTGCCAGCAGTACAGGACTAGCGGGAGTAGAGGAGCAGTACTTC
CDR3 protein: CASSTGLAGVEEQYF
clone size: many
D gene: TRBD2
J gene: TRBJ2-7
V gene: TRBV12-3/TRBV12-4

CDR3 DNA: TGTGCCAGCAGCTTGCGGCGGGGGAAGGGTAACGAGCAGTACTTC
CDR3 protein: CASSLRRGKGNEQYF
clone size: many
D gene: TRBD2
J gene: TRBJ2-7
V gene: TRBV5-4

CDR3 DNA: TGTGCCAGCAGTTTGGGACAGCCCGCCGGGGAGACCCAGTACTTC
CDR3 protein: CASSLGQPAGETQYF
clone size: many
D gene: TRBD1
J gene: TRBJ2-5
V gene: TRBV28

CDR3 DNA: TGCAGTGCTAGAGGTCTCCTCCCAACGAGCGGGAAAGAGACCCAGTACTTC
CDR3 protein: CSARGLLPTSGKETQYF
clone size: NA
D gene: TRBD2
J gene: TRBJ2-5
V gene: TRBV20-1

CDR3 DNA: TGTGCCATCAGTGGAGGGACTAGCGGGAGGGCCGTTGAGACCCAGTACTTC
CDR3 protein: CAISGGTSGRAVETQYF
clone size: many
D gene: TRBD2
J gene: TRBJ2-5
V gene: TRBV10-3

CDR3 DNA: TGCAGTCACCCCGGACTAGCGGGAGGGAGCTCCTACAATGAGCAGTTCTTC
CDR3 protein: CSHPGLAGGSSYNEQFF
clone size: many
D gene: TRBD2
J gene: TRBJ2-1
V gene: TRBV20-1

CDR3 DNA: TGCAGCGTATTGCGGGCGCAAGAGACCCAGTACTTC
CDR3 protein: CSVLRAQETQYF
clone size: many
D gene: NA
J gene: TRBJ2-5
V gene: TRBV29-1

CDR3 DNA: TGTGCCAGCATACCGGGGATGAGCTCTGGGGCCAACGTCCTGACTTTC
CDR3 protein: CASIPGMSSGANVLTF
clone size: many
D gene: NA
J gene: TRBJ2-6
V gene: TRBV11-1

CDR3 DNA: TGTGCCTGGAGTATTGCAGGGGCGACCCAGTACTTC
CDR3 protein: CAWSIAGATQYF
clone size: NA
D gene: NA
J gene: TRBJ2-5
V gene: TRBV30

CDR3 DNA: TGTGCCAGCAGTTTCGCGGGAGGGCGGTACACCGGGGAGCTGTTTTTT
CDR3 protein: CASSFAGGRYTGELFF
clone size: many
D gene: TRBD2
J gene: TRBJ2-2
V gene: TRBV27

CDR3 DNA: TGTGCCAGCAGTGGGCTTGGGGCGGGGGATGGCTACACCTTC
CDR3 protein: CASSGLGAGDGYTF
clone size: many
D gene: NA
J gene: TRBJ1-2
V gene: TRBV12-3/TRBV12-4

CDR3 DNA: TGTGCCAGCAGGGTAGCGGGATTCAATGAGCAGTTCTTC
CDR3 protein: CASRVAGFNEQFF
clone size: many
D gene: TRBD2
J gene: TRBJ2-1
V gene: TRBV28

CDR3 DNA: TGCAGCGTTGAAGATCAGAGGGACAGAACTAACTATGGCTACACCTTC
CDR3 protein: CSVEDQRDRTNYGYTF
clone size: many
D gene: TRBD1
J gene: TRBJ1-2
V gene: TRBV29-1

CDR3 DNA: TGCGCCAGCAGCTTCAGGAGCGCCGGGGAGACCCAGTACTTC
CDR3 protein: CASSFRSAGETQYF
clone size: many
D gene: NA
J gene: TRBJ2-5
V gene: TRBV5-1

CDR3 DNA: TGTGCCAGCAGCTTCTCCGGGACGGGGAACACTGAAGCTTTCTTT
CDR3 protein: CASSFSGTGNTEAFF
clone size: many
D gene: NA
J gene: TRBJ1-1
V gene: TRBV11-2

CDR3 DNA: TGTGCCAGCCAGACAGGGGGCGCTTCGGGAAGCATTCAGTACTTC
CDR3 protein: CASQTGGASGSIQYF
clone size: many
D gene: TRBD1
J gene: TRBJ2-4
V gene: TRBV3-1

CDR3 DNA: TGCGCCAGCAGCTTGGGGGACAGGGAGGCAGAGACCCAGTACTTC
CDR3 protein: CASSLGDREAETQYF
clone size: many
D gene: TRBD1
J gene: TRBJ2-5
V gene: TRBV5-1

CDR3 DNA: TGCGCCAGCAGCTTAGAGCGGAACCCAGATACGCAGTATTTT
CDR3 protein: CASSLERNPDTQYF
clone size: many
D gene: NA
J gene: TRBJ2-3
V gene: TRBV5-1

CDR3 DNA: TGCGCCAGCAGCCCCGTCCACTCGTCAGAGACCCAGTACTTC
CDR3 protein: CASSPVHSSETQYF
clone size: many
D gene: NA
J gene: TRBJ2-5
V gene: TRBV4-1

CDR3 DNA: TGTGCCAGCGGTCTCCGGGGGAATCAGCCCCAGCATTTT
CDR3 protein: CASGLRGNQPQHF
clone size: many
D gene: NA
J gene: TRBJ1-5
V gene: TRBV28

CDR3 DNA: TGTGCCAGCAGCCGCGGACAGGGGCCCCAAGAGACCCAGTACTTC
CDR3 protein: CASSRGQGPQETQYF
clone size: many
D gene: TRBD1
J gene: TRBJ2-5
V gene: TRBV2

CDR3 DNA: TGTGCCAGCAGCTTATGGGACAGCCCCGAGGCCCAGTACTTC
CDR3 protein: CASSLWDSPEAQYF
clone size: many
D gene: TRBD1
J gene: TRBJ2-5
V gene: TRBV7-8

CDR3 DNA: TGTGCCAGCAGCTTAGTAGCGGGAGAGCCCCACAATGAGCAGTTCTTC
CDR3 protein: CASSLVAGEPHNEQFF
clone size: medium-sized
D gene: TRBD2
J gene: TRBJ2-1
V gene: TRBV7-2

CDR3 DNA: TGTGCCAGCAGCTTAGCCGGGGGGGTTACCGGGGAGCTGTTTTTT
CDR3 protein: CASSLAGGVTGELFF
clone size: many
D gene: TRBD2
J gene: TRBJ2-2
V gene: TRBV7-8

CDR3 DNA: TGTGCCAGTAGTACCTCCTCGGGACTAGCGGGGGGCAATGAGCAGTTCTTC
CDR3 protein: CASSTSSGLAGGNEQFF
clone size: many
D gene: TRBD2
J gene: TRBJ2-1
V gene: TRBV19

CDR3 DNA: TGTGCCAGCAGCATTTACAGGGGGCCGAGCACAGATACGCAGTATTTT
CDR3 protein: CASSIYRGPSTDTQYF
clone size: NA
D gene: TRBD1
J gene: TRBJ2-3
V gene: TRBV5-6

CDR3 DNA: TGCAGTGCCCCAACACCATGGACGGGGGGTGGCTACGAGCAGTACTTC
CDR3 protein: CSAPTPWTGGGYEQYF
clone size: many
D gene: TRBD2
J gene: TRBJ2-7
V gene: TRBV20-1

CDR3 DNA: TGTGCCAGCAGTTTCGCTAGCGGGACGAGAGATACGCAGTATTTT
CDR3 protein: CASSFASGTRDTQYF
clone size: many
D gene: TRBD2
J gene: TRBJ2-3
V gene: TRBV28

CDR3 DNA: TGTGCCAGCAGCCGAAAGGACTTAAACAATGAGCAGTTCTTC
CDR3 protein: CASSRKDLNNEQFF
clone size: many
D gene: NA
J gene: TRBJ2-1
V gene: TRBV7-9

CDR3 DNA: TGTGCCAGCAGCCAAGAACAGGGGGTGAACTACGAGCAGTACTTC
CDR3 protein: CASSQEQGVNYEQYF
clone size: many
D gene: TRBD1
J gene: TRBJ2-7
V gene: TRBV14

CDR3 DNA: TGCAGTGCTAGAGTTTGGGGCCAATATCAGCCCCAGCATTTT
CDR3 protein: CSARVWGQYQPQHF
clone size: few
D gene: NA
J gene: TRBJ1-5
V gene: TRBV20-1

CDR3 DNA: TGTGCCAGCAGCTACACAGGGGCAGATACGCAGTATTTT
CDR3 protein: CASSYTGADTQYF
clone size: many
D gene: TRBD1
J gene: TRBJ2-3
V gene: TRBV7-3

CDR3 DNA: TGTGCCAGCAGATCCGGGACGCTCACCTACGAGCAGTACTTC
CDR3 protein: CASRSGTLTYEQYF
clone size: many
D gene: NA
J gene: TRBJ2-7
V gene: TRBV6-1

CDR3 DNA: TGTGCCAGCAGCCTGGACAGGGTGGGCTATGGCTACACCTTC
CDR3 protein: CASSLDRVGYGYTF
clone size: few
D gene: TRBD1
J gene: TRBJ1-2
V gene: TRBV2